The entry that follows covers one TCR beta chain sequence. A read error may produce the germline difference seen at one junction end. Other DNA sequences in this sample translate to the same CDR3. It was with 60 Vbeta and 13 Jbeta primers that the PCR ran. Method: immunoSEQ multiplex PCR; TCRdb's copy keeps in-frame clones and lacks some. This sample has 95,000 or so clones; around 86% occur once, and the top ten carry around 4.2%. This sample stems from a study of cytomegalovirus exposure and HLA in healthy donors. The germline gives CDR1 LNHDA, CDR2 SQIVND (reference sequence). The length of the CDR3 is 14 residues.

This chain uses TRBV19 with TRBJ2-3; 7 bases line up with TRBD1. The receptor's source is a woman in her seventies in good health and CMV-seropositive. The sequenced sample was PBMCs. CDR3 amino acids: CASRRQGDTDTQYF. For the CDR3, the DNA is TGCGCCAGTCGCCGACAGGGAGACACAGATACGCAGTATTTT.